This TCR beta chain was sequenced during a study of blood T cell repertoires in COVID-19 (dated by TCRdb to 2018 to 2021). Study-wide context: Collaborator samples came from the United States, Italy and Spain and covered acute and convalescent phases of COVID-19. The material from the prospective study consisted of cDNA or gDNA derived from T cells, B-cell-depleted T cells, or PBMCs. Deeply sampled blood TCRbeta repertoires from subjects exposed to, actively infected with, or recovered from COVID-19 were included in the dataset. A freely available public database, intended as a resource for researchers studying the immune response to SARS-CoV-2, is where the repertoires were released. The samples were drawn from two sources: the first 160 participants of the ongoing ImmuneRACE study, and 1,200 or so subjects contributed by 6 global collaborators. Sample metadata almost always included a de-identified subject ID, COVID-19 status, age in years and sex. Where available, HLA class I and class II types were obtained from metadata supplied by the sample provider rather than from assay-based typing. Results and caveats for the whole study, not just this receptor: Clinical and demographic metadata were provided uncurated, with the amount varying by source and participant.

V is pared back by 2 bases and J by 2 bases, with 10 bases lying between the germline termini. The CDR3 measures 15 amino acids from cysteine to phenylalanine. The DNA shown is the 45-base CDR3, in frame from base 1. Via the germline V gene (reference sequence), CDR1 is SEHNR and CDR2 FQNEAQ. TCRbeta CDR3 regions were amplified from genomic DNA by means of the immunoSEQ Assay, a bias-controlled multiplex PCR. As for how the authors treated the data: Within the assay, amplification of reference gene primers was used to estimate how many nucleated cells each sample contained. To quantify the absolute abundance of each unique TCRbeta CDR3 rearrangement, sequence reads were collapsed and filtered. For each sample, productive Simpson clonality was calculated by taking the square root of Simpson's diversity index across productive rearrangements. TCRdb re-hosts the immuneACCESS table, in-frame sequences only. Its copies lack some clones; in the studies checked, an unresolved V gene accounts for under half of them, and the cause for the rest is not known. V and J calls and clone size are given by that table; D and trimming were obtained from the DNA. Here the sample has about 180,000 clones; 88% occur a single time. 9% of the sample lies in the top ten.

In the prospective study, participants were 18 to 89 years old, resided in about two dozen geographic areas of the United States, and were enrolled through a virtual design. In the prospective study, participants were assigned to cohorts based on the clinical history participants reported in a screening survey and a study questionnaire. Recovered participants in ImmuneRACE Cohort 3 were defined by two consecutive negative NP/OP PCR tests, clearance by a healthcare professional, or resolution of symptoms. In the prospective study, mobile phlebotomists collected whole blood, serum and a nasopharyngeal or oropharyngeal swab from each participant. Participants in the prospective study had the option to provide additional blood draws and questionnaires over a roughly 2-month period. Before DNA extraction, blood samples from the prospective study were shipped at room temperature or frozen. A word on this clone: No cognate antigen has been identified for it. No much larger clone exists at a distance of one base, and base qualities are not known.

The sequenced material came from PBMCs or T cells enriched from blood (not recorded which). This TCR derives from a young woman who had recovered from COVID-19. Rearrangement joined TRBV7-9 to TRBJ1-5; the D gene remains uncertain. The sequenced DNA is TGTGCCAGCAGCTTAAGCCTAGATGGCAATCAGCCCCAGCATTTT. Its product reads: CASSLSLDGNQPQHF.